A single TCR beta chain is shown here with its context. Its antigen is as yet unknown. This PCR relied on a set of 60 Vbeta primers and 13 Jbeta primers. The protocol was immunoSEQ multiplex PCR, while the TCRdb copy is restricted to in-frame clones and leaves out a portion. The sample lists 150,000 to 200,000 clones, around 77% occurring once. The sample is drawn from a study of cytomegalovirus exposure and HLA in healthy donors. Findings and limits, study-wide: Reports showed the classifier diagnosing cytomegalovirus status with high specificity and sensitivity.

The V end was cut by 3 bases, the J end by 6 bases, with 11 bases between. CDR1 and CDR2 (germline): SGHNT, YYREEE (reference sequence). The CDR3 totals 13 residues. The source material was PBMCs. V is TRBV5-4 and J is TRBJ2-3, with D perhaps matching TRBD2 (6 bases). The receptor was isolated from a woman younger than 45 in good health and CMV-seronegative. The DNA for the CDR3 is TGTGCCAGCAGCTCACCTGGAGGGGATACGCAGTATTTT. Translating it yields CASSSPGGDTQYF.